Listed below are T cell receptor beta chains from one sample, sequenced in a study of spatial heterogeneity in lung cancer. TCRdb reanalysed the 5' RACE reads using MiXCR and keeps one entry per CDR3 protein. Among about 100,000 distinct CDR3 sequences listed, nearly 4.5% were seen once. The starting material was lung tumor tissue, obtained at surgery. These TCRs come from a male donor with early-stage non-small cell lung cancer. The CDR3 runs from the conserved cysteine through the conserved F or W. A D gene is named only where the DNA matches it firmly. Clone sizes are given selectively: once, few, many, or a class where the clone is expanded.

TRBV5-1	TRBJ1-5	.	many	CASSTVGGGQPQHF	TGCGCCAGCAGCACGGTGGGTGGGGGACAGCCCCAGCATTTT
TRBV15	TRBJ2-1	.	many	CATSRDMTTQFF	TGTGCCACCAGCAGAGATATGACCACGCAGTTCTTC
TRBV6-6	TRBJ2-2	.	many	CASRAQASTGELFF	TGTGCCAGCAGGGCACAGGCGAGCACCGGGGAGCTGTTTTTT
TRBV29-1	TRBJ2-2	.	few	CSVVSGAGTGELFF	TGCAGCGTTGTCTCGGGGGCGGGGACCGGGGAGCTGTTTTTT
TRBV4-1	TRBJ2-1	.	many	CASSQDPYSNEQFF	TGCGCCAGCAGCCAAGATCCCTATTCCAATGAGCAGTTCTTC
TRBV7-2	TRBJ2-3	.	.	CASSFSLESGDTQYF	TGTGCCAGCAGCTTCTCTCTGGAGAGTGGAGATACGCAGTATTTT
TRBV5-1	TRBJ2-5	TRBD2	few	CASTIGGSNQETQYF	TGCGCCAGCACCATCGGGGGGTCGAACCAAGAGACCCAGTACTTC
TRBV7-9	TRBJ2-7	TRBD2	.	CASSPTGLAFGEQYF	TGTGCCAGCAGCCCGACGGGACTAGCTTTTGGCGAGCAGTACTTC
TRBV29-1	TRBJ2-7	.	many	CSVLSQRYEQYF	TGCAGCGTCTTATCCCAACGATACGAGCAGTACTTC
TRBV28	TRBJ2-7	.	many	CASSLGAGRSEQYF	TGTGCCAGCAGTTTGGGGGCAGGTCGATCCGAGCAGTACTTC
TRBV6-5	TRBJ2-2	.	few	CASSPVVAGELFF	TGTGCCAGCAGCCCGGTGGTGGCCGGGGAGCTGTTTTTT
TRBV14	TRBJ2-1	.	many	CASSPRESSYNEQFF	TGTGCCAGCAGCCCCCGAGAATCCTCCTACAATGAGCAGTTCTTC
TRBV10-3	TRBJ2-4	.	many	CAISNSSAKNIQYF	TGTGCCATCAGTAACAGTTCTGCCAAAAACATTCAGTACTTC
TRBV7-9	TRBJ2-5	.	.	CASSYGKFETQYF	TGTGCCAGCAGCTATGGAAAATTCGAGACCCAGTACTTC
TRBV20-1	TRBJ1-4	.	many	CSAMGPPTNEKLFF	TGCAGTGCTATGGGTCCGCCAACTAATGAAAAACTGTTTTTT
TRBV28	TRBJ2-2	.	many	CAIEGGTGELFF	TGTGCCATTGAGGGGGGTACCGGGGAGCTGTTTTTT
TRBV7-8	TRBJ1-4	.	many	CASSFGQQKILFF	TGTGCCAGCAGCTTTGGACAGCAGAAAATACTGTTTTTT
TRBV11-2	TRBJ2-7	TRBD1	many	CASSLGQGIAEQYF	TGTGCCAGCAGCTTAGGACAGGGCATTGCCGAGCAGTACTTC
TRBV20-1	TRBJ2-5	.	many	CSASVVLRFEVETQYF	TGCAGTGCTAGCGTGGTCCTTAGGTTTGAGGTAGAGACCCAGTACTTC
TRBV27	TRBJ1-1	.	.	CASSLSTSGNTEAFF	TGTGCCAGCAGTTTATCGACATCAGGCAACACTGAAGCTTTCTTT
TRBV6-6	TRBJ1-6	.	many	CASSHPSGSPLHF	TGTGCCAGCAGTCACCCGTCTGGATCACCCCTCCACTTT
TRBV20-1	TRBJ1-5	TRBD1	few	CSARDQGEVGHLNQPQHF	TGCAGTGCTAGAGATCAGGGGGAAGTTGGACACCTAAATCAGCCCCAGCATTTT
TRBV28	TRBJ2-3	TRBD2	many	CASTSRGTSITDTQYF	TGTGCCAGCACATCCCGGGGGACTAGCATCACAGATACGCAGTATTTT
TRBV7-9	TRBJ2-5	TRBD2	many	CASSLGLAGETQYF	TGTGCCAGCAGTTTGGGACTAGCGGGGGAGACCCAGTACTTC
TRBV28	TRBJ2-1	.	many	CASSPWTLSLGDNEQFF	TGTGCCAGCAGTCCCTGGACCTTAAGTCTAGGAGACAATGAGCAGTTCTTC
TRBV20-1	TRBJ2-7	.	many	CSAMSGFSYEQYF	TGCAGTGCTATGTCGGGCTTCTCCTACGAGCAGTACTTC
TRBV5-1	TRBJ2-5	.	few	CASRTSSQETQYF	TGCGCCAGCAGAACATCCTCGCAAGAGACCCAGTACTTC
TRBV10-3	TRBJ2-2	.	many	CAISESRGTGELFF	TGTGCCATCAGTGAGTCTCGGGGGACCGGGGAGCTGTTTTTT
TRBV7-3	TRBJ2-7	TRBD2	few	CASSRLAPEQYF	TGTGCCAGCAGCCGACTAGCTCCCGAGCAGTACTTC
TRBV5-1	TRBJ1-1	.	many	CASSLLDGGNTEAFF	TGCGCCAGCAGCTTATTGGACGGAGGTAACACTGAAGCTTTCTTT
TRBV5-6	TRBJ2-7	TRBD1	many	CASSRPGQGSYEQYF	TGTGCCAGCAGCCGGCCGGGACAGGGTTCCTACGAGCAGTACTTC
TRBV20-1	TRBJ1-5	TRBD1	many	CSAGRDRYQPQHF	TGCAGTGCTGGCCGGGACAGATATCAGCCCCAGCATTTT
TRBV5-4	TRBJ2-1	.	many	CASPGRLVKIYEQFF	TGTGCCAGCCCCGGACGCCTAGTTAAGATTTATGAGCAGTTCTTC
TRBV7-9	TRBJ2-2	.	many	CSTTNTGELFF	TGTTCGACAACGAACACCGGGGAGCTGTTTTTT
TRBV20-1	TRBJ1-5	TRBD1	few	CSARADREAGQPQHF	TGCAGTGCTAGAGCGGACAGGGAAGCGGGGCAGCCCCAGCATTTT
TRBV7-2	TRBJ2-1	.	.	CASSSSPMSYNEQFF	TGTGCCAGCAGCTCTAGCCCTATGTCCTACAATGAGCAGTTCTTC
TRBV20-1	TRBJ2-1	.	many	CSAKEFIHEQFF	TGCAGTGCTAAGGAGTTTATTCATGAGCAGTTCTTC
TRBV5-1	TRBJ1-1	TRBD1	many	CASSGTANTEAFF	TGCGCCAGCTCCGGGACAGCGAACACTGAAGCTTTCTTT
TRBV12-3/TRBV12-4	TRBJ1-5	TRBD1	many	CASSADRGRNQPQHF	TGTGCCAGCAGTGCTGACAGGGGGCGGAATCAGCCCCAGCATTTT
TRBV12-5	TRBJ2-7	TRBD2	many	CASGPLTGTSGSELNDEQYF	TGTGCTAGTGGACCCCTCACCGGGACTAGCGGGAGTGAGTTGAACGACGAGCAGTACTTC
TRBV5-1	TRBJ1-1	TRBD1	many	CASSSGTVFTEAFF	TGCGCCAGCAGCTCCGGGACAGTATTCACTGAAGCTTTCTTT
TRBV20-1	TRBJ2-1	TRBD2	few	CSASRASGYNEQFF	TGCAGTGCTAGTCGGGCTAGCGGTTACAATGAGCAGTTCTTC
TRBV27	TRBJ2-7	.	many	CASSFQGTSYEQYF	TGTGCCAGCAGTTTTCAGGGGACTTCCTACGAGCAGTACTTC
TRBV2	TRBJ2-5	.	many	CASSEAFAGPQETQYF	TGTGCCAGCAGTGAAGCGTTCGCGGGACCTCAAGAGACCCAGTACTTC
TRBV2	TRBJ1-5	.	many	CASSMGTPINQPQHF	TGTGCCAGCAGTATGGGGACACCTATCAATCAGCCCCAGCATTTT
TRBV10-3	TRBJ2-7	.	many	CAISARTGPVF	TGTGCCATCAGTGCGCGTACAGGGCCCGTCTTC
TRBV3-1	TRBJ1-4	TRBD1	many	CASSQSQGTKLFF	TGTGCCAGCAGCCAGTCACAGGGGACTAAACTGTTTTTT
TRBV6-1	TRBJ2-3	.	few	CASSEGPGLIHF	TGTGCCAGCAGTGAAGGGCCAGGTCTTATCCATTTT
TRBV2	TRBJ1-2	.	.	CASKEAGNGYTF	TGTGCCAGCAAAGAGGCGGGTAATGGCTACACCTTC
TRBV4-1	TRBJ2-7	.	few	CASSQTKPGVEQYF	TGCGCCAGCAGCCAAACAAAGCCCGGGGTCGAGCAGTACTTC
TRBV5-1	TRBJ2-7	TRBD1	.	CASSLDLFAQDRAYEQYF	TGCGCCAGCAGCTTGGATCTATTTGCCCAGGACAGGGCCTACGAGCAGTACTTC
TRBV7-8	TRBJ1-6	.	few	CASSLLQGGSPLHF	TGTGCCAGCAGCTTATTGCAGGGAGGATCACCCCTCCACTTT
TRBV14	TRBJ2-1	.	many	CASSQVAGSYNEQFF	TGTGCCAGCAGCCAAGTCGCGGGGTCCTACAATGAGCAGTTCTTC
TRBV29-1	TRBJ1-4	TRBD1	many	CSAGTGLHEKLFF	TGCAGCGCCGGGACAGGCCTACATGAAAAACTGTTTTTT
TRBV4-1	TRBJ2-5	TRBD2	.	CASSSRTSRRQETQYF	TGCGCCAGCAGCTCACGGACTAGCAGACGCCAAGAGACCCAGTACTTC
TRBV4-2	TRBJ2-4	.	many	CASSQESRGHKNIQYF	TGTGCCAGCAGCCAAGAGTCCCGCGGGCACAAAAACATTCAGTACTTC
TRBV29-1	TRBJ1-2	.	many	CSVAGTEVYGYTF	TGCAGCGTGGCCGGGACCGAAGTCTATGGCTACACCTTC